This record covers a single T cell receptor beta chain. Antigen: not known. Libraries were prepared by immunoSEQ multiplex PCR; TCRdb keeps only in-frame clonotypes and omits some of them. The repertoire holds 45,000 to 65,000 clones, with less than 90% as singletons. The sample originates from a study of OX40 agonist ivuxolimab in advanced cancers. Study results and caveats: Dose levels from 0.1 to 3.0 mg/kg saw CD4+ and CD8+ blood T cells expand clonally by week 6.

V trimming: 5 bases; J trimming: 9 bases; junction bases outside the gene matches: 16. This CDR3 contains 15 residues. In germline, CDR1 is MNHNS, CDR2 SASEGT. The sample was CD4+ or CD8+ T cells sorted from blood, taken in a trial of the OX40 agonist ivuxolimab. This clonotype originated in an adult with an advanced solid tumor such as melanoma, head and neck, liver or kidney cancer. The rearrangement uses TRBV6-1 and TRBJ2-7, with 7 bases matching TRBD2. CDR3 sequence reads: CASSPSGGSPLMQYF. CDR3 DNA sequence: TGTGCCAGCAGTCCCTCGGGAGGATCCCCCTTGATGCAGTACTTC.